One and the same sample provided the 17 T cell receptor beta chains below, sequenced in a study of blood T cell repertoires in COVID-19. Libraries were prepared by immunoSEQ multiplex PCR; TCRdb keeps only in-frame clonotypes and omits some of them. The sample lists 200,000 or so clones; almost 85% were seen once. The source material was peripheral blood. The receptor source for this set is a human donor with acute or convalescent COVID-19. The donor label of this sample is uncertain.

For this clone: The junction differs from germline at one of its ends, possibly a read error. CDR3 protein: CASSSPTGIGSTIYF. The CDR3 DNA follows: TGTGCCAGCTCATCCCCGACAGGGATTGGAAGCACCATATATTTT. The chain joins TRBV18 to TRBJ1-3, with TRBD1 matching 7 bases. The length of the CDR3 is 15 residues. Germline CDR1 and CDR2: KGHSH and LQKENI.

The chain recombines TRBV5-1 with TRBJ2-7, with TRBD1 matching over 7 bases. V lost 0 bases, J lost 2 bases, and 2 bases stayed unmatched. The CDR3 is made up of 14 amino acids. CDR1 is SGHRS and CDR2 is YFSETQ in the germline V gene. The CDR3 loop reads CASSLEGTAYEQYF. CDR3 sequence (DNA): TGCGCCAGCAGCTTGGAGGGGACAGCCTACGAGCAGTACTTC.

The chain has TRBV19 and TRBJ2-7, with TRBD1 matching over 7 bases. This CDR3 has 13 amino acids. Trimming removed 6 bases from V and 6 bases from J; junction bases left unmatched: 8. Germline CDR1 reads LNHDA; CDR2 reads SQIVND (reference sequence). The CDR3 DNA reads as TGTGCCAGTAGCCCGGGACAGATGGGCGAGCAGTACTTC. It translates to CASSPGQMGEQYF.

This chain joins TRBV7-2 and TRBJ1-2; no reliable D call. The CDR3 extends over 15 amino acids. Germline V gives CDR1 SGHTA, CDR2 FQGNSA. The V end lost 3 bases, the J end lost 6 bases, and 17 bases lay between the germline ends. CDR3 DNA: TGTGCCAGCAGCTTGGGCCCTCTTCGGGAGAATGGCTACACCTTC. It yields the protein CASSLGPLRENGYTF.

V gene TRBV6-5 combines with J gene TRBJ2-7; 12 nucleotides line up with TRBD1. The CDR3 length is 15 residues. Trimming cost V 6 bases and J 7 bases; bases outside gene matches: 10. Germline loops: CDR1 MNHEY, CDR2 SVGAGI. Here the CDR3 DNA reads TGTGCCAGCAGGGATGGGGGACAGGGGGCTCGAGAGCAGTACTTC. Translating it yields CASRDGGQGAREQYF.

The J gene is TRBJ1-2, the V gene TRBV5-4, with D maybe TRBD1 (6 bases). With 3 bases removed from V and 1 base from J, the gap between germline ends came to 13 bases. The CDR3 has 15 amino acids. The germline gives CDR1 SGHNT, CDR2 YYREEE (reference sequence). CDR3 coding DNA: TGTGCCAGCAGCTCAGCAGGGGCAAATAACTATGGCTACACCTTC. Translated, it gives CASSSAGANNYGYTF.

A single count supports this clone. The CDR3 region has the DNA TGTGCCAGCAGCCTGGACAGGGGGTCCGGCTACACCTTC. This gives the protein CASSLDRGSGYTF. The genes are TRBV5-4 and TRBJ1-2; 10 bases line up with TRBD1. The germline V gene has CDR1 SGHNT and CDR2 YYREEE (reference sequence). V trimming: 4 bases; J trimming: 8 bases; junction bases outside the gene matches: 5. This CDR3 is built from 13 residues.

The J gene is TRBJ1-1, the V gene TRBV29-1, with D perhaps matching TRBD1 (6 bases). The CDR3 runs to 12 residues. Germline loops: CDR1 SQVTM, CDR2 ANQGSEA. Trimming removed 7 bases from V and 2 bases from J, with 11 bases in between. The CDR3 DNA is TGCAGCGCCCGCAGGGGTAACACTGAAGCTTTCTTT. Its translation is CSARRGNTEAFF.

The chain links TRBV11-3 to TRBJ2-1; no firm D call. The CDR3 sequence is 14 residues long. V shed 5 bases and J shed 5 bases, with 13 bases lying between them. Per germline, CDR1 SGHNT and CDR2 YENEEA. In DNA form, the CDR3 reads TGTGCCAGCAGCCCAGAATCAGGAAACAATGAGCAGTTCTTC. Translated: CASSPESGNNEQFF.

The gene calls are TRBV20-1 and TRBJ2-7; D is possibly TRBD2 (5 bases). Germline loops: CDR1 DFQATT, CDR2 SNEGSKA (reference sequence). Trimming removed 1 base from V and 6 bases from J, with 7 bases in between. This CDR3 contains 11 residues. This CDR3 reads CSARGRPEQYF. The CDR3 coding sequence is TGCAGTGCTAGAGGGAGGCCCGAGCAGTACTTC.

The chain combines TRBV7-2 with TRBJ2-7; 8 nucleotides line up with TRBD2. Germline CDR1 reads SGHTA; CDR2 reads FQGNSA. V was pared by 8 bases and J by 5 bases, with 11 bases of the junction left unmatched. This CDR3 has 14 amino acids. The CDR3 protein is CASQSSGSKNEQYF. CDR3 sequence (DNA): TGTGCCAGCCAATCGAGCGGGAGTAAAAACGAGCAGTACTTC.

The V and J genes are TRBV4-3 and TRBJ2-7; 16 positions match TRBD2. CDR1 is LGHNA and CDR2 is YSLEER in the germline V gene. V lost 0 bases, J lost 4 bases, and 12 bases stayed unmatched. This CDR3 region has 20 residues. The CDR3, as DNA: TGCGCCAGCAGCCAAGAATGGACCGGGACTAGCGGGAGGGCCATATACGAGCAGTACTTC. It encodes CASSQEWTGTSGRAIYEQYF.

The chain carries TRBV6-6 and TRBJ1-1; TRBD1 might be the D (6 bases). The CDR3 consists of 15 residues. Germline V gives CDR1 MNHNY, CDR2 SVGAGI (reference sequence). Between the trimmed V and J ends, which lost 6 bases and 4 bases, there was a span of 18 bases. The CDR3 nucleotides read TGTGCCAGCAGGCAAGCGGGACACCCGTCCACTGAAGCTTTCTTT. It encodes CASRQAGHPSTEAFF.

This rearrangement joins TRBV4-2 to TRBJ1-2, with D hard to call. Trimming took 1 base from V and 6 from J, leaving 9 bases between them. CDR1 LGHNA and CDR2 YNFKEQ come from the germline V gene. This CDR3 contains 13 residues. In DNA, the CDR3 is TGTGCCAGCAGCCAAGTATCCGGGAATGGCTACACCTTC. Protein: CASSQVSGNGYTF.

This rearrangement joins TRBV5-1 to TRBJ2-2; 10 nucleotides align to TRBD2. Unmatched junction bases numbered 3, after V lost 4 bases and J lost 3 bases. This CDR3 is 15 amino acids long. In germline, CDR1 is SGHRS, CDR2 YFSETQ. The chain's CDR3 is CASSRTSGYTGELFF. CDR3 coding DNA: TGCGCCAGCAGCCGGACTAGCGGCTACACCGGGGAGCTGTTTTTT.

In regard to this clone: An end of the junction does not agree with germline; a read error may underlie this. Other DNA sequences in this specimen translate into the identical CDR3. The chain uses TRBV24-1 and TRBJ2-5, with 11 bases aligning to TRBD2. The CDR3 has 16 residues. CDR1 and CDR2 from the germline V gene are KGHDR and SFDVKD. CDR3 sequence (DNA): TGTGCCACCAGTGGCCCTGGGACTAGCGGTCAAGAAACCCAGTACTTC. It specifies CATSGPGTSGQETQYF.

The V gene is TRBV7-9, the J gene TRBJ2-2, with a weak D call TRBD2 (6 bases). V lost 8 bases, J lost 1 base, and 11 bases lay in between. Germline V gene lookup returns CDR1 SEHNR and CDR2 FQNEAQ (reference sequence). This CDR3 comprises 14 residues. CDR3: CASVGGRNTGELFF. CDR3 DNA sequence: TGTGCCAGCGTCGGGGGTAGGAACACCGGGGAGCTGTTTTTT.